This T cell receptor beta chain was observed in a study of blood T cell repertoires in COVID-19. Study background: Sample material is recorded as cDNA or gDNA derived from T cells, B-cell-depleted T cells, or PBMCs.

All enrollees were roughly 18 to 100 years old and from 20 to 30 US areas. Membership in each cohort depended on participant-reported clinical history. Cohort 3 recovered donors had two negative PCRs, clearance, or symptom resolution. Trimming took 1 base from V and 2 from J, leaving 9 bases between them. Germline loops: CDR1 SGHRS, CDR2 YFSETQ. This CDR3 has 14 residues. The assay was immunoSEQ multiplex PCR, and TCRdb's table has in-frame clones only and misses some. Of about 400,000 clones listed, roughly 86% are singletons. The J gene is TRBJ1-1, the V gene TRBV5-1; D gene uncertain. Material for sequencing was PBMCs or T cells enriched from blood (not recorded which). The sequence derives from a woman aged 25 to 45 who had recovered from COVID-19. CDR3 nucleotide sequence: TGCGCCAGCAGCTTGAATAGTTTTAACACTGAAGCTTTCTTT. This encodes CASSLNSFNTEAFF.